This is a list of T cell receptor beta chains from one sample in a study of blood T cells in healthy people across ages. TCRdb independently ran MiXCR on the 5' RACE reads; one entry per CDR3 protein. The sample yields 700,000 to 850,000 distinct CDR3 sequences, about 48% seen once. Sequencing was carried out using blood. The receptors originated from a man aged 80 or over in good health. Both conserved end residues are part of each CDR3. D genes are given only for firm matches. Clone size, where shown, is once, few, many, or a class for clones that have expanded.

J: TRBJ1-3
size: once
D: TRBD1
V: TRBV3-1
CDR3: CASSSSRGTGSSGNTIYF
DNA: TGTGCCAGCAGCTCATCCCGAGGGACAGGGAGCTCTGGAAACACCATATATTTT

J: TRBJ2-1
size: few
D: TRBD1
V: TRBV7-2
CDR3: CASSQAGTGGVYEQFF
DNA: TGTGCCAGCAGTCAGGCCGGGACAGGGGGCGTATATGAGCAGTTCTTC

J: TRBJ2-1
size: once
D: TRBD1
V: TRBV5-1
CDR3: CASSLGQGALPYNEQFF
DNA: TGCGCCAGCAGCTTGGGACAGGGGGCCCTACCCTACAATGAGCAGTTCTTC

J: TRBJ2-5
size: .
D: .
V: TRBV29-1
CDR3: CSARDDLQYF
DNA: TGCAGCGCTCGGGACGACCTGCAGTACTTC

J: TRBJ1-1
size: .
D: TRBD1
V: TRBV9
CDR3: CAGSFSAGTGYEAFF
DNA: TGTGCCGGCAGCTTTTCAGCCGGGACAGGGTATGAAGCTTTCTTT

J: TRBJ2-1
size: few
D: .
V: TRBV7-2
CDR3: CASTPWESAGFNNEQFF
DNA: TGTGCCAGCACCCCTTGGGAGTCTGCGGGTTTTAACAATGAGCAGTTCTTC

J: TRBJ2-5
size: .
D: .
V: TRBV6-5
CDR3: CASSTRTLETQYF
DNA: TGTGCCAGCAGTACCAGGACCCTAGAGACCCAGTACTTC

J: TRBJ1-1
size: .
D: TRBD1
V: TRBV29-1
CDR3: CSVKQGFNTEAFF
DNA: TGCAGCGTTAAACAGGGGTTCAACACTGAAGCTTTCTTT

J: TRBJ2-1
size: .
D: .
V: TRBV4-1
CDR3: CASTPRDKGDEQFF
DNA: TGCGCCAGCACCCCTCGGGACAAAGGGGATGAGCAGTTCTTC

J: TRBJ2-7
size: .
D: TRBD2
V: TRBV4-1
CDR3: CASSQLGLAGGPYEQYF
DNA: TGCGCCAGCAGCCAACTAGGACTAGCGGGAGGGCCCTACGAGCAGTACTTC

J: TRBJ1-6
size: .
D: .
V: TRBV3-1
CDR3: CASSQGGEGYNSPLHF
DNA: TGTGCCAGCAGCCAGGGGGGGGAAGGATATAATTCACCCCTCCACTTT

J: TRBJ2-1
size: few
D: .
V: TRBV6-1
CDR3: CASSPSWGSGNEQFF
DNA: TGTGCCAGCAGCCCCTCGTGGGGCTCAGGCAATGAGCAGTTCTTC

J: TRBJ2-1
size: .
D: TRBD1
V: TRBV29-1
CDR3: CSGDRVNNEQFF
DNA: TGCAGCGGGGACAGGGTGAACAATGAGCAGTTCTTC

J: TRBJ2-1
size: .
D: TRBD2
V: TRBV20-1
CDR3: CSATGRATKSSYNEQFF
DNA: TGCAGTGCCACCGGGAGGGCCACCAAGAGCTCCTACAATGAGCAGTTCTTC

J: TRBJ1-2
size: once
D: .
V: TRBV28
CDR3: CAGSFSQGGYGYTF
DNA: TGTGCCGGCAGTTTTAGCCAGGGAGGATATGGCTACACCTTC

J: TRBJ1-2
size: .
D: TRBD1
V: TRBV29-1
CDR3: CSVDWTGGGYTF
DNA: TGCAGCGTTGATTGGACAGGGGGCGGCTACACCTTC

J: TRBJ1-2
size: few
D: TRBD1
V: TRBV29-1
CDR3: CSVDRDRALYGYTF
DNA: TGCAGCGTTGACCGGGACAGGGCCCTCTATGGCTACACCTTC

J: TRBJ1-1
size: .
D: .
V: TRBV12-3/TRBV12-4
CDR3: CASSYRQQAFF
DNA: TGTGCCAGCAGTTACAGACAGCAAGCTTTCTTT

J: TRBJ2-6
size: few
D: TRBD2
V: TRBV5-1
CDR3: CASSGEGRSSSHGSGANVLTF
DNA: TGCGCCAGCAGCGGGGAGGGCCGTTCTTCCAGCCATGGCTCTGGGGCCAACGTCCTGACTTTC

J: TRBJ1-6
size: few
D: .
V: TRBV20-1
CDR3: CSARDGSSYNSPLHF
DNA: TGCAGTGCTAGGGACGGGAGCTCCTATAATTCACCCCTCCACTTT

J: TRBJ2-2
size: .
D: TRBD1
V: TRBV3-1
CDR3: CASSPKRQGSLTGELFF
DNA: TGTGCCAGCAGCCCAAAGAGACAGGGGTCTTTGACCGGGGAGCTGTTTTTT

J: TRBJ2-5
size: few
D: TRBD1
V: TRBV20-1
CDR3: CSARDGGQGKETQYF
DNA: TGCAGTGCTAGAGATGGCGGACAGGGGAAAGAGACCCAGTACTTC

J: TRBJ1-2
size: .
D: .
V: TRBV6-2/TRBV6-3
CDR3: CASSYSPGTYGYTF
DNA: TGTGCCAGCAGTTACTCGCCGGGAACCTATGGCTACACCTTC

J: TRBJ2-7
size: .
D: TRBD2
V: TRBV11-2
CDR3: CASSLAPTSSGAPYEQYF
DNA: TGTGCCAGCAGCTTAGCCCCGACGAGTAGCGGGGCCCCCTACGAGCAGTACTTC

J: TRBJ2-3
size: .
D: .
V: TRBV6-6
CDR3: CASSPPRDPGRTQYF
DNA: TGTGCCAGCAGTCCCCCCCGGGACCCAGGGAGGACGCAGTATTTT

J: TRBJ2-3
size: .
D: TRBD2
V: TRBV2
CDR3: CASSVRTSGRGRYAYF
DNA: TGTGCCAGCAGTGTCAGGACTAGCGGGAGGGGAAGATACGCGTATTTT

J: TRBJ2-5
size: .
D: .
V: TRBV5-1
CDR3: CAGSSGTTSEQYF
DNA: TGCGCCGGCAGCTCCGGGACAACTAGTGAGCAGTACTTC

J: TRBJ2-5
size: .
D: TRBD2
V: TRBV6-5
CDR3: CASRPSGRDYNEQYF
DNA: TGTGCCAGCAGACCTAGCGGGAGGGATTACAATGAGCAGTACTTC

J: TRBJ2-7
size: few
D: .
V: TRBV29-1
CDR3: CSVLTVYEQYF
DNA: TGCAGCGTTCTCACCGTCTACGAGCAGTACTTC

J: TRBJ2-2
size: .
D: .
V: TRBV28
CDR3: CASSLLSGVYTGELFF
DNA: TGTGCCAGCAGTTTATTGTCCGGGGTCTACACCGGGGAGCTGTTTTTT

J: TRBJ2-7
size: few
D: .
V: TRBV7-6
CDR3: CASSLKGGNPHYEQYF
DNA: TGTGCCAGCAGCTTAAAGGGGGGGAATCCACACTACGAGCAGTACTTC

J: TRBJ2-3
size: .
D: .
V: TRBV5-1
CDR3: CASSLGSGNVGYAYF
DNA: TGCGCCAGCAGCTTGGGCAGTGGGAATGTAGGATACGCGTATTTT

J: TRBJ2-4
size: few
D: .
V: TRBV7-9
CDR3: CASSLVQLAKNIQYF
DNA: TGTGCCAGCAGCTTAGTACAGCTAGCCAAAAACATTCAGTACTTC

J: TRBJ2-7
size: few
D: TRBD1
V: TRBV5-4
CDR3: CASSSLATGVGEQYF
DNA: TGTGCCAGCAGCTCACTTGCGACAGGGGTTGGCGAGCAGTACTTC

J: TRBJ1-1
size: .
D: .
V: TRBV27
CDR3: CASSRGWMNTEAFF
DNA: TGTGCCAGCAGTCGGGGCTGGATGAACACTGAAGCTTTCTTT

J: TRBJ1-1
size: .
D: TRBD1
V: TRBV6-5
CDR3: CASRSGTGVTEAFF
DNA: TGTGCCAGCAGATCCGGGACAGGGGTAACTGAAGCTTTCTTT

J: TRBJ2-1
size: few
D: .
V: TRBV6-2/TRBV6-3
CDR3: CASSYEGLPWNEQFF
DNA: TGTGCCAGCAGTTACGAGGGCCTACCGTGGAATGAGCAGTTCTTC

J: TRBJ2-7
size: few
D: .
V: TRBV27
CDR3: CASSFTGSGEQYF
DNA: TGTGCCAGCAGCTTTACAGGGTCCGGGGAGCAGTACTTC

J: TRBJ2-1
size: few
D: .
V: TRBV6-6
CDR3: CASSFGGPSYNEQFF
DNA: TGTGCCAGCAGTTTTGGCGGACCCTCCTACAATGAGCAGTTCTTC

J: TRBJ2-1
size: .
D: TRBD2
V: TRBV20-1
CDR3: CSAPRTSGDNEQFF
DNA: TGCAGTGCTCCCCGGACTAGCGGAGACAATGAGCAGTTCTTC

J: TRBJ1-2
size: few
D: .
V: TRBV7-2
CDR3: CASSPRDGNYGYTF
DNA: TGTGCCAGCAGCCCTCGGGACGGCAACTATGGCTACACCTTC

J: TRBJ2-3
size: few
D: .
V: TRBV9
CDR3: CASSTRQTDTQYF
DNA: TGTGCCAGCAGCACACGGCAGACAGATACGCAGTATTTT

J: TRBJ2-3
size: .
D: .
V: TRBV7-3
CDR3: CASSSTGDRVVDTQYF
DNA: TGTGCCAGCAGCTCAACGGGAGACAGGGTGGTAGATACGCAGTATTTT

J: TRBJ2-1
size: .
D: .
V: TRBV18
CDR3: CASCPGQGRDEQFF
DNA: TGTGCCAGCTGTCCCGGGCAGGGTCGCGATGAGCAGTTCTTC

J: TRBJ1-1
size: .
D: .
V: TRBV19
CDR3: CASSRLRNTEAFF
DNA: TGTGCCAGTAGTCGGCTGCGGAACACTGAAGCTTTCTTT

J: TRBJ1-2
size: few
D: .
V: TRBV29-1
CDR3: CSVESAYGYTF
DNA: TGCAGCGTTGAGAGTGCCTATGGCTACACCTTC

J: TRBJ1-1
size: .
D: .
V: TRBV20-1
CDR3: CSAMGWENTEAFF
DNA: TGCAGTGCTATGGGGTGGGAGAACACTGAAGCTTTCTTT

J: TRBJ2-7
size: .
D: TRBD1
V: TRBV18
CDR3: CASSPLPGQVSYEQYF
DNA: TGTGCCAGCTCCCCTCTCCCGGGACAGGTGAGCTACGAGCAGTACTTC

J: TRBJ2-1
size: .
D: TRBD2
V: TRBV20-1
CDR3: CSARDTNGRDPFNEQFF
DNA: TGCAGTGCTAGAGATACCAACGGGAGGGACCCTTTCAATGAGCAGTTCTTC

J: TRBJ2-1
size: .
D: .
V: TRBV12-3/TRBV12-4
CDR3: CASGHRGNANEQFF
DNA: TGTGCCAGCGGGCATCGGGGGAACGCCAATGAGCAGTTCTTC

J: TRBJ1-6
size: .
D: .
V: TRBV2
CDR3: CASSEDGVRVGSPLHF
DNA: TGTGCCAGCAGTGAAGATGGAGTCAGGGTGGGATCACCCCTCCACTTT

J: TRBJ2-7
size: .
D: TRBD2
V: TRBV4-1
CDR3: CASSQDKTSGYEQYF
DNA: TGCGCCAGCAGCCAAGATAAGACTAGCGGCTACGAGCAGTACTTC

J: TRBJ2-6
size: few
D: TRBD1
V: TRBV9
CDR3: CASSVNPGTDNSGANVLTF
DNA: TGTGCCAGCAGCGTAAATCCCGGGACAGACAACTCTGGGGCCAACGTCCTGACTTTC

J: TRBJ2-1
size: .
D: .
V: TRBV29-1
CDR3: CSVGPGTGYNEQFF
DNA: TGCAGCGTTGGTCCCGGGACTGGGTACAATGAGCAGTTCTTC

J: TRBJ2-1
size: .
D: TRBD2
V: TRBV9
CDR3: CASSGLAGKQFF
DNA: TGTGCTAGCAGCGGGTTAGCGGGAAAGCAGTTCTTC

J: TRBJ2-7
size: .
D: TRBD1
V: TRBV5-1
CDR3: CASSFGTGQGSEQYF
DNA: TGCGCCAGCAGCTTCGGTACGGGACAGGGGAGCGAGCAGTACTTC

J: TRBJ2-7
size: once
D: .
V: TRBV27
CDR3: CASSPQRGPPTRAYEQYF
DNA: TGTGCCAGCAGCCCACAGAGAGGGCCGCCGACTAGAGCCTACGAGCAGTACTTC

J: TRBJ2-3
size: .
D: TRBD2
V: TRBV20-1
CDR3: CSARPLLGLAGESTDTQYF
DNA: TGCAGTGCCAGACCCCTACTTGGACTAGCGGGAGAAAGCACAGATACGCAGTATTTT

J: TRBJ2-3
size: .
D: .
V: TRBV18
CDR3: CASSPPSHRYAYF
DNA: TGTGCCAGCTCACCACCCTCCCACAGATACGCGTATTTT